Listed here is a single TCR beta chain. Profiled with immunoSEQ multiplex PCR; TCRdb holds only in-frame clones, not every one. The table lists around 68,000 clones, 70% to 90% of them singletons. The germline V gene has CDR1 MGHRA and CDR2 YSYEKL. V gave up 1 base and J gave up 7 bases, with 22 bases separating them. This CDR3 has 17 amino acids. The sample belongs to a study of neoadjuvant anti-PD-1 for oral cavity cancer. Time point in this sample: after neoadjuvant nivolumab, at surgical resection. The sample here was PBMCs, taken after nivolumab (anti-PD-1) treatment. The V and J genes are TRBV4-1 and TRBJ1-1, with D possibly TRBD1 on 6 matching bases. The sequence derives from a person aged 35 to 85 with oral cavity squamous cell carcinoma. The CDR3 DNA reads as TGCGCCAGCAGCCAAGGCCTGGTAAGGCCGGGGGGCCGTGAAGCTTTCTTT. The encoded protein is CASSQGLVRPGGREAFF.